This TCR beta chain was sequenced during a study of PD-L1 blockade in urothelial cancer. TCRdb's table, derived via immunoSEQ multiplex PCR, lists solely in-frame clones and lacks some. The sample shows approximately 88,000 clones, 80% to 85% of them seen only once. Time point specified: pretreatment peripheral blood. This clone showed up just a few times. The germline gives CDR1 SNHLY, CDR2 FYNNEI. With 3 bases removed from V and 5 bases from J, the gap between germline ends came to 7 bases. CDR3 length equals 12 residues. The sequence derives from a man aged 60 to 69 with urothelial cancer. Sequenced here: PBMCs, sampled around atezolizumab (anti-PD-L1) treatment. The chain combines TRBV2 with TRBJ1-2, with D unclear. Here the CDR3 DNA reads TGTGCCAGCAGTGATTTACAGTATGGCTACACCTTC. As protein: CASSDLQYGYTF.